These 21 T cell receptor beta chains originate from one sample sequenced in a study of T-cell memory formation after mild COVID-19. TCRdb ran MiXCR on the 5' RACE reads and lists one entry per CDR3 protein. This sample yields 120,000 to 150,000 distinct CDR3 sequences, of which 14% are seen a single time; about 30% belongs to the top ten. Sequencing was done on a sample of PBMCs or a T cell subset sorted from them (not recorded which). These receptor sequences come from an adult woman who had mild COVID-19 (a few samples of this study predate the infection). Cell type and time point are not known.

A few counts support this clonotype. The chain links TRBV20-1 to TRBJ2-7; 7 bases line up with TRBD2. After removal of 0 bases from V and 6 bases from J, the junction contained 8 bases not matched to a gene. The CDR3 spans 14 residues. CDR1 DFQATT and CDR2 SNEGSKA come from the germline V gene (reference sequence). CDR3 amino acids: CSAREGREYSEQYF. For the CDR3, the DNA is TGCAGTGCTAGAGAGGGGCGGGAGTACTCCGAGCAGTACTTC.

The rearrangement links TRBV20-1 to TRBJ2-7; D ambiguous. The CDR3 length is 13 residues. Per germline, CDR1 DFQATT and CDR2 SNEGSKA (reference sequence). Trimming shortened V by 2 bases and J by 0 bases, and 8 bases separated the two germline ends. CDR3 sequence: CSARRKSSYEQYF. The DNA of the CDR3 is TGCAGTGCTAGACGAAAGAGCTCCTACGAGCAGTACTTC.

There are many counts of this clonotype. This chain joins TRBV9 and TRBJ1-5; no clear D gene. CDR1 and CDR2 (germline): SGDLS, YYNGEE. The CDR3 is 15 residues long. Trimming stripped 5 bases from V and 1 base from J, with 13 bases between. The CDR3 nucleotides read TGTGCCAGCAGTCCACATGGAGGGAGCAATCAGCCCCAGCATTTT. Translating it yields CASSPHGGSNQPQHF.

The V call is TRBV12-3 or TRBV12-4, the J call TRBJ1-1; D not resolved. This CDR3 is built from 12 residues. V lost 3 bases to trimming and J lost 4 bases, with 6 bases between them. CDR3 in DNA: TGTGCCAGCAGTTTGCTTGCCACTGAAGCTTTCTTT. Amino acid sequence: CASSLLATEAFF.

This sequence joins TRBV11-2 and TRBJ2-1; weak D call: TRBD1 (5 bases). The germline V and J ends were trimmed by 4 bases and 0 bases, with 16 bases remaining between them. Germline CDR1 reads SGHAT; CDR2 reads FQNNGV. There are 17 residues in the CDR3. CDR3 bases: TGTGCCAGCAGCTCCCAGGGTGGCCGTAGCTCCTACAATGAGCAGTTCTTC. This sequence encodes CASSSQGGRSSYNEQFF.

V usage is TRBV29-1 and J usage is TRBJ2-7; TRBD1 matches 7 bases. CDR3 length: 12 residues. The junction had 4 bases not matched to a gene; V was cut back by 6 bases and J by 2 bases. The germline CDR1 and CDR2 sequences are SQVTM and ANQGSEA. Written as DNA, the CDR3 is TGCAGCGTCTGGACAGGCACCTACGAGCAGTACTTC. It specifies CSVWTGTYEQYF.

The count of this clonotype is one. The DNA for the CDR3 is TGTGCCGTACGGACGTGGGGAGATGGCTACACCTTC. The encoded protein is CAVRTWGDGYTF. The rearrangement joins TRBV6-5 to TRBJ1-2; D gene uncertain. The CDR3 is 12 amino acids. The germline V and J ends were trimmed by 11 bases and 6 bases, with 16 bases remaining between them. Germline V gene data show CDR1 as MNHEY and CDR2 as SVGAGI.

This chain connects TRBV27 to TRBJ2-7; 7 nucleotides align to TRBD1. CDR3 length: 15 residues. Per germline, CDR1 MNHEY and CDR2 SMNVEV (reference sequence). V lost 0 bases, J lost 2 bases, and 4 bases stayed unmatched. In DNA form, the CDR3 reads TGTGCCAGCAGTTTATCCGGGACAGCCACCTACGAGCAGTACTTC. Translated, it gives CASSLSGTATYEQYF.

The chain has TRBV23-1 and TRBJ1-4; D possibly corresponds to TRBD1 (5 bases). TRBV23-1 is classed as an ORF, of uncertain function. The CDR3 is 14 amino acids. V shed 8 bases and J shed 5 bases, with 15 bases lying between them. DNA for the CDR3: TGCGCCAGCGTTCGACCTGGGGGGAATGAAAAACTGTTTTTT. Translation gives CASVRPGGNEKLFF.

The sample holds a few counts of this clonotype. The V and J genes are TRBV27 and TRBJ2-1; 12 bases match TRBD2. The CDR3 is 15 residues long. From germline, CDR1 is MNHEY and CDR2 SMNVEV (reference sequence). J lost 3 bases, V lost 4 bases, and 1 base had no gene match. The CDR3 sequence: CASSSTSGSYNEQFF. The CDR3 bases are TGTGCCAGCAGTTCGACTAGCGGGAGCTACAATGAGCAGTTCTTC.

This clonotype appeared many times. The V and J genes are TRBV6-5 and TRBJ2-7; TRBD1 matches at 7 bases. With V trimmed by 0 bases and J by 4 bases, 3 bases remained unmatched. Germline CDR1 MNHEY, CDR2 SVGAGI. The CDR3 extends over 14 amino acids. The CDR3 here is CASSYSRQGYEQYF. CDR3 coding DNA: TGTGCCAGCAGTTACTCGAGACAGGGTTACGAGCAGTACTTC.

The CDR3 loop is CASSGDTAGENTEAFF. CDR3 bases: TGTGCCAGCAGCGGGGATACAGCGGGAGAGAACACTGAAGCTTTCTTT. The chain uses TRBV7-8 and TRBJ1-1; D is unresolved. Germline values: CDR1 SGHVS, CDR2 FQNEAQ. The germline V and J ends were trimmed by 5 bases and 1 base, with 17 bases remaining between them. The CDR3 length is 16 residues.

The rearrangement links TRBV5-1 to TRBJ2-1; possible D gene TRBD2, 6 bases. The CDR3 is made up of 15 amino acids. V was clipped by 5 bases and J by 4 bases, with 16 bases between them. Per germline, CDR1 SGHRS and CDR2 YFSETQ. CDR3 loop: CASSFTPGGYNEQFF. CDR3 nucleotides: TGCGCCAGCAGTTTCACCCCCGGGGGTTACAATGAGCAGTTCTTC.

The rearrangement joins TRBV4-3 to TRBJ2-1, with 10 bases identical to TRBD2. Germline lookup yields CDR1 LGHNA and CDR2 YSLEER. The V segment lost 3 bases and the J segment 8 bases; nucleotides outside the gene matches: 19. CDR3 size: 19 residues. CDR3 sequence: CASSHSTLNSGRALDEQFF. CDR3 nucleotide sequence: TGCGCCAGCAGCCACAGTACTTTAAACAGCGGGAGGGCCTTAGATGAGCAGTTCTTC.

This chain uses TRBV7-8 with TRBJ2-1, with D perhaps matching TRBD2 (6 bases). The CDR3 is 17 residues long. Trimming took 3 bases from V and 4 from J, leaving 19 bases between them. CDR1 is SGHVS and CDR2 is FQNEAQ in the germline V gene. The CDR3 spells CASSLSGGSERYNEQFF. CDR3 coding DNA: TGTGCCAGCAGCTTGTCCGGGGGATCTGAGCGGTACAATGAGCAGTTCTTC.

This clonotype was seen only a few times. The V and J genes are TRBV5-8 and TRBJ2-1; 12 nucleotides line up with TRBD2. The CDR3 consists of 17 residues. In germline, CDR1 is SGHTS, CDR2 YDEGEE. V was pared by 0 bases and J by 7 bases, with 8 bases of the junction left unmatched. The CDR3 loop reads CASSLGRLAGVRNEQFF. CDR3 in DNA: TGTGCCAGCAGCTTGGGGCGACTAGCGGGAGTTAGGAATGAGCAGTTCTTC.

The V and J genes are TRBV7-9 and TRBJ2-7; 8 bases line up with TRBD1. CDR3 length equals 13 residues. With 3 bases clipped from V and 4 bases from J, the junction kept 2 bases outside the gene matches. Germline CDR1 and CDR2: SEHNR and FQNEAQ (reference sequence). The CDR3 protein is CASSFTGGYEQYF. As DNA, the CDR3 is TGTGCCAGCAGCTTTACAGGGGGTTACGAGCAGTACTTC.

The CDR3: CASCPDRGVSPLHF. The CDR3 DNA sequence: TGTGCCAGCTGTCCGGACAGGGGGGTTTCCCCCCTCCACTTT. The chain links TRBV6-5 to TRBJ1-6; 10 nucleotides match TRBD1. V lost 8 bases and J lost 13; bases outside the gene matches: 11. The CDR3 length is 14 residues. CDR1 MNHEY and CDR2 SVGAGI come from the germline V gene.

V usage is TRBV6-6 and J usage is TRBJ1-5; 8 bases are shared with TRBD1. The CDR3 runs to 16 residues. Germline CDR1 and CDR2: MNHNY and SVGAGI (reference sequence). Losses at the gene ends were 5 bases for V and 2 bases for J; bases not matched to a gene: 8. The DNA for the CDR3 is TGTGCCAGCAGTGCAGGACAGGGAGGCGGCAATCAGCCCCAGCATTTT. It encodes CASSAGQGGGNQPQHF.

This clonotype was observed a handful of times. The chain combines TRBV6-5 with TRBJ1-6; TRBD1 aligns across 9 bases. J gave up 1 base and V 4 bases, and 5 bases lay outside the gene matches. The CDR3 sequence is 17 residues long. Germline loops: CDR1 MNHEY, CDR2 SVGAGI. The CDR3 coding sequence is TGTGCCAGCAGTTCCTCGACAGGGGGTTCCTATAATTCACCCCTCCACTTT. It translates to CASSSSTGGSYNSPLHF.

Only a few counts were recorded for this clonotype. The gene calls are TRBV29-1 and TRBJ2-7, with TRBD2 matching 10 bases. This CDR3 is built from 15 residues. Germline CDR1 reads SQVTM; CDR2 reads ANQGSEA. Losses at the gene ends were 2 bases for V and 3 bases for J; bases not matched to a gene: 7. The CDR3 nucleotides are TGCAGCGTTGAAAGTCTAGCGGGAGAGTTCTACGAGCAGTACTTC. Protein product: CSVESLAGEFYEQYF.